This TCR beta chain was profiled in a study of spatial heterogeneity in lung cancer. Unique molecular identifiers tagged every individual TCR cDNA molecule. TCRdb independently ran MiXCR on the 5' RACE reads; one entry per CDR3 protein. In the table there are 45,000 or so distinct CDR3 sequences, about 11% of which are singletons. In germline, CDR1 is LNHDA, CDR2 SQIVND (reference sequence). The trim removed 2 bases at V and 3 bases at J, leaving 2 bases unmatched. The CDR3 is 15 amino acids. This clonotype came up a few times. Its target is unknown. Study-wide results and limits: Whereas they appeared in blood less at follow-up, ubiquitous expanded tumor TCRs appeared there more at resection.

The time point: sample taken at primary tumor resection. Sequencing covered unsorted whole RNA taken from tumor, nontumor lung or frozen PBMC. The gene calls are TRBV19 and TRBJ2-2, with 8 positions matching TRBD2. This receptor was identified in a female donor with early-stage non-small cell lung cancer. The starting material was PBMCs, obtained at surgery. The CDR3, as DNA: TGTGCCAGTAGTATAACGCGGGGGGACACCGGGGAGCTGTTTTTT. It is translated as CASSITRGDTGELFF.